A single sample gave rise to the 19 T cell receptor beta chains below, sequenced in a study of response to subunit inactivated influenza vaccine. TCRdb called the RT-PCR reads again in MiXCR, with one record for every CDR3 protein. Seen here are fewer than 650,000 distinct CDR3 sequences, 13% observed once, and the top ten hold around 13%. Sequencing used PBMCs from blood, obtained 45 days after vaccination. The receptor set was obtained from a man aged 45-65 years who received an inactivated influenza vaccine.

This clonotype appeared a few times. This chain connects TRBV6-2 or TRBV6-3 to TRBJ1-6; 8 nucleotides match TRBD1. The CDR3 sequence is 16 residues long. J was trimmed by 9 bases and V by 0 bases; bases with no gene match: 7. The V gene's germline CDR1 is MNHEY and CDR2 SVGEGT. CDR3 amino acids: CASSYSGQGARSPLHF. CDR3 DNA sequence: TGTGCCAGCAGTTACTCGGGGCAGGGGGCCCGTTCACCCCTCCACTTT.

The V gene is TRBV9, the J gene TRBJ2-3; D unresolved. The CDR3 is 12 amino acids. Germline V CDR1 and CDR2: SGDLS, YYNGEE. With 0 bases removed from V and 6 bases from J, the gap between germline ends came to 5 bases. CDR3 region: CASSVERDTQYF. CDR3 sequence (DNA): TGTGCCAGCAGCGTAGAGCGTGATACGCAGTATTTT.

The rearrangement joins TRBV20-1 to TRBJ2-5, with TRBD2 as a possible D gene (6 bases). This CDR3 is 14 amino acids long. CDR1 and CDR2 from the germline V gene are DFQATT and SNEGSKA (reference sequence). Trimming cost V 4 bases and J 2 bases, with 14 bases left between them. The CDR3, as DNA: TGCAGTGCTACGCGGGGCAACGTGCAAGAGACCCAGTACTTC. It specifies CSATRGNVQETQYF.

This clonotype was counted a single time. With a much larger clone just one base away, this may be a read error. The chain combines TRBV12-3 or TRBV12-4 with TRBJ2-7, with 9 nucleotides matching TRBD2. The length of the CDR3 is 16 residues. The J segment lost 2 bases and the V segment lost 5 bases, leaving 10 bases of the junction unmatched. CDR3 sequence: CASSPGLARVTYEQYF. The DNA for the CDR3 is TGTGCCAGCAGTCCCGGACTAGCGCGAGTAACCTACGAGCAGTACTTC.

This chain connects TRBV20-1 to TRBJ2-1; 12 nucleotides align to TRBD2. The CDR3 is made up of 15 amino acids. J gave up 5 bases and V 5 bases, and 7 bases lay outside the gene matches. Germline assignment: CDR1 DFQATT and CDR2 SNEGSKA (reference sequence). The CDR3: CSAQLAGGGNNEQFF. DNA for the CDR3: TGCAGTGCTCAGCTAGCGGGAGGGGGTAACAATGAGCAGTTCTTC.

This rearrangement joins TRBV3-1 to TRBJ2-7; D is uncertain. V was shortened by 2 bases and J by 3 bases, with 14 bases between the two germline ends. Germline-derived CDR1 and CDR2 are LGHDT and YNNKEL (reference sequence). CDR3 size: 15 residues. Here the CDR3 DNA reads TGTGCCAGCAGCCAATCCGGACGAGGTTTCTACGAGCAGTACTTC. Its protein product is CASSQSGRGFYEQYF.

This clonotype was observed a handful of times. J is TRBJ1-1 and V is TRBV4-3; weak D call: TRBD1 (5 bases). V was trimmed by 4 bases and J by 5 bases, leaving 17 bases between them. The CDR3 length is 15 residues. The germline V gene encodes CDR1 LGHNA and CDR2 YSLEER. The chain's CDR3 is CASSLQLGGRTEAFF. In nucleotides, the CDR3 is TGCGCCAGCAGCCTGCAACTGGGGGGTCGAACTGAAGCTTTCTTT.

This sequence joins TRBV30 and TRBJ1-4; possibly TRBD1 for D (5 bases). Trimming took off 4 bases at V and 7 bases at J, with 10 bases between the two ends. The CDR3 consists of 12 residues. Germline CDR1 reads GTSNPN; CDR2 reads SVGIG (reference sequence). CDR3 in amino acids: CAWMGDSEKLFF. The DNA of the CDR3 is TGTGCCTGGATGGGGGATAGTGAAAAACTGTTTTTT.

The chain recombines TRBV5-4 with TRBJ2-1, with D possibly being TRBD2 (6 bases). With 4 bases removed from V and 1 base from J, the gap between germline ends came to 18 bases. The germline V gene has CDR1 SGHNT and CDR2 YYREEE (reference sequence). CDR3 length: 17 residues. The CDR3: CASSMGGSGLSYNEQFF. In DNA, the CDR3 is TGTGCCAGCAGCATGGGGGGTAGCGGTTTATCCTACAATGAGCAGTTCTTC.

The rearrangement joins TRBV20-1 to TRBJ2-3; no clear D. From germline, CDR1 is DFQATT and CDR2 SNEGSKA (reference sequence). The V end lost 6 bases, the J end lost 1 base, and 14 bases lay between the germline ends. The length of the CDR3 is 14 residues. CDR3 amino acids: CSAPPPGRTDTQYF. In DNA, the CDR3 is TGCAGTGCCCCACCCCCAGGACGCACAGATACGCAGTATTTT.

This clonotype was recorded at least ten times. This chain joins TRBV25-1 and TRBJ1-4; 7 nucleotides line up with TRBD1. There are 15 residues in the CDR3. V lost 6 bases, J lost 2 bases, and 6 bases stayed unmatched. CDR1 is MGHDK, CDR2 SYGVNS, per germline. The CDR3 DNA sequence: TGTGCCAGCAGCGACAGGGTTTCGACTAATGAAAAACTGTTTTTT. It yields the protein CASSDRVSTNEKLFF.

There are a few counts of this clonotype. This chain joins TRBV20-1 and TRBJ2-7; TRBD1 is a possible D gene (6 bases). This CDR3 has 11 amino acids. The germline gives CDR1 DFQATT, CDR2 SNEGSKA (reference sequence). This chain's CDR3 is CRGLQGNEQYF. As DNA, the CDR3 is TGCAGGGGGCTCCAGGGGAACGAGCAGTACTTC.

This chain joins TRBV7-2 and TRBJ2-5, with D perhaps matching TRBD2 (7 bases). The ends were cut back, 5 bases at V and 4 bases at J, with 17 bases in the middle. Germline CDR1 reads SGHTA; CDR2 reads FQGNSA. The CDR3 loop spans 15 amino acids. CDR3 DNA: TGTGCCAGCAGCCTCCAAGGGGGGGGCTCAGAGACCCAGTACTTC. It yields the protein CASSLQGGGSETQYF. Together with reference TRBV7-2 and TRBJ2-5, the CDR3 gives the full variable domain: GAGVSQSPSNKVTEKGKDVELRCDPISGHTALYWYRQSLGQGLEFLIYFQGNSAPDKSGLPSDRFSAERTGGSVSTLTIQRTQQEDSAVYLCASSLQGGGSETQYFGPGTRLLVL.

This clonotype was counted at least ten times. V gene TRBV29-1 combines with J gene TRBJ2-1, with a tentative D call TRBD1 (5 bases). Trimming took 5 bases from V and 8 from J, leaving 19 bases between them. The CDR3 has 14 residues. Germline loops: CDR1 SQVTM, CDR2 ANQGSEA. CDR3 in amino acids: CSVSLLGLGDEQFF. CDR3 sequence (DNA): TGCAGCGTTTCACTGCTTGGTCTAGGGGATGAGCAGTTCTTC.

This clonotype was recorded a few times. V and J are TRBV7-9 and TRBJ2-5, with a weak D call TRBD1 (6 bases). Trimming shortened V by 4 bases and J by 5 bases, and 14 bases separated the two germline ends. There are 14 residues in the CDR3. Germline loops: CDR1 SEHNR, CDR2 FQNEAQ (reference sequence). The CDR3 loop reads CASSWSTGLETQYF. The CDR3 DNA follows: TGTGCCAGCAGCTGGAGCACAGGGCTGGAGACCCAGTACTTC.

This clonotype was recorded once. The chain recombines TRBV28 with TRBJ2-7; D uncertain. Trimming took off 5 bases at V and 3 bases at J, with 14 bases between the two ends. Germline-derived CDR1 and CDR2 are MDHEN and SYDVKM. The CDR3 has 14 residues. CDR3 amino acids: CASSLLPSDYEQYF. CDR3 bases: TGTGCCAGCAGTCTTCTACCTTCAGACTACGAGCAGTACTTC.

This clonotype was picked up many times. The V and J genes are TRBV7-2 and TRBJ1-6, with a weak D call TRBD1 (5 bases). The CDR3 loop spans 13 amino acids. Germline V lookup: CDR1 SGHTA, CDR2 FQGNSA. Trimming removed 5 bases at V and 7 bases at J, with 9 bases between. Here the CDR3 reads CASSIGTNSPLHF. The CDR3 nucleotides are TGTGCCAGCAGCATCGGGACGAATTCACCCCTCCACTTT.

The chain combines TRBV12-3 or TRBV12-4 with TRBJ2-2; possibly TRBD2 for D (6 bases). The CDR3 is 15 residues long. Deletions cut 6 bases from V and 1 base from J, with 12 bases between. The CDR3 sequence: CASRSSGWNTGELFF. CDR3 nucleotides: TGTGCCAGCAGGTCAAGCGGGTGGAACACCGGGGAGCTGTTTTTT.

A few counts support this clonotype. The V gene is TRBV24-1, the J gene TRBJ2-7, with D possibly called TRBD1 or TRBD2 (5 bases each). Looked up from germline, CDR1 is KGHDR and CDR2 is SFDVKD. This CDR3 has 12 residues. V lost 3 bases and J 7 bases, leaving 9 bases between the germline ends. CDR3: CATSDPGREQYF. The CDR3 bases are TGTGCCACCAGTGATCCGGGACGGGAGCAGTACTTC.